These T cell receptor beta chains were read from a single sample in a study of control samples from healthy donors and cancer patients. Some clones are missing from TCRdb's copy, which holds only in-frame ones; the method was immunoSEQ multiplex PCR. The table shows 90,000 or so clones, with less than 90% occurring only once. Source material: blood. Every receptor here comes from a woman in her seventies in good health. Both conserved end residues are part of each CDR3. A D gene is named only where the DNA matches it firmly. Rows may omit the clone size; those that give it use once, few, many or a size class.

CDR3nt: TGTGCCAGCAACGGGGGGATCACAGATACGCAGTATTTT
CDR3aa: CASNGGITDTQYF
abundance: NA
d_gene: TRBD2
j_gene: TRBJ2-3
v_gene: TRBV7-8

CDR3nt: TGTGCCAGCAGTGTCTCAGGGCAGAGTGAGCAGTTCTTC
CDR3aa: CASSVSGQSEQFF
abundance: NA
d_gene: NA
j_gene: TRBJ2-1
v_gene: TRBV25-1

CDR3nt: TGTGCCAGCCGTGCGGGAGGGGGAGTGGCCCTCGAGCAGTACTTC
CDR3aa: CASRAGGGVALEQYF
abundance: NA
d_gene: TRBD2
j_gene: TRBJ2-7
v_gene: TRBV7-2

CDR3nt: TGCGCCAGCAGCCTACTGGCCGGGGAGCAGTACTTC
CDR3aa: CASSLLAGEQYF
abundance: NA
d_gene: NA
j_gene: TRBJ2-7
v_gene: TRBV5-1

CDR3nt: TGTGCCAGCAGTTACAAGGGGGAAAGTGAAGCTTTCTTT
CDR3aa: CASSYKGESEAFF
abundance: NA
d_gene: NA
j_gene: TRBJ1-1
v_gene: TRBV6-2/TRBV6-3

CDR3nt: TGTGCCAGCAGCTTAGCCCCTGACGGTCCAAGCACCTTC
CDR3aa: CASSLAPDGPSTF
abundance: NA
d_gene: NA
j_gene: TRBJ1-2
v_gene: TRBV11-3

CDR3nt: TGTGCCAGCAGCTTAGACGGCAGGGGGTTTGGTGGCTACACCTTC
CDR3aa: CASSLDGRGFGGYTF
abundance: few
d_gene: TRBD1
j_gene: TRBJ1-2
v_gene: TRBV7-2

CDR3nt: TGTGCCAGCAGCGTAGAAGCGGGGGGCCCCTACGAGCAGTACTTC
CDR3aa: CASSVEAGGPYEQYF
abundance: NA
d_gene: TRBD2
j_gene: TRBJ2-7
v_gene: TRBV9

CDR3nt: TGCGCCAGCAGCCTGACTAGCGGGAAGCGGAGCGAGCAGTACTTC
CDR3aa: CASSLTSGKRSEQYF
abundance: NA
d_gene: TRBD2
j_gene: TRBJ2-7
v_gene: TRBV5-1

CDR3nt: TGTGCCAGCAGCCTTCAGGGGTTTAACACCGGGGAGCTGTTTTTT
CDR3aa: CASSLQGFNTGELFF
abundance: once
d_gene: NA
j_gene: TRBJ2-2
v_gene: TRBV2

CDR3nt: TGTGCCTGGAGTGGGGGGGTCACACAGCCCCAGCATTTT
CDR3aa: CAWSGGVTQPQHF
abundance: NA
d_gene: NA
j_gene: TRBJ1-5
v_gene: TRBV30

CDR3nt: TGTGCCATCAGTGATCTACCTAATTCACCCCTCCACTTT
CDR3aa: CAISDLPNSPLHF
abundance: NA
d_gene: NA
j_gene: TRBJ1-6
v_gene: TRBV10-3

CDR3nt: TGTGCCAGAAGCTTCTTTTGGGGACTAGATGCTTACGAGCAGTACTTC
CDR3aa: CARSFFWGLDAYEQYF
abundance: NA
d_gene: NA
j_gene: TRBJ2-7
v_gene: TRBV7-5

CDR3nt: TGTGCCAGCAGCTACACCGGGCCTTTGAACACTGAAGCTTTCTTT
CDR3aa: CASSYTGPLNTEAFF
abundance: NA
d_gene: NA
j_gene: TRBJ1-1
v_gene: TRBV5-5

CDR3nt: TGCAGCGTCACGGGGCTGAGCAGGAACACTGAAGCTTTCTTT
CDR3aa: CSVTGLSRNTEAFF
abundance: NA
d_gene: NA
j_gene: TRBJ1-1
v_gene: TRBV29-1

CDR3nt: TGTGCCAGCTCACCACCGGGGGAAAAACTGTTTTTT
CDR3aa: CASSPPGEKLFF
abundance: NA
d_gene: NA
j_gene: TRBJ1-4
v_gene: TRBV18

CDR3nt: TGTGCCAGCAAGAAACCGGGCCTAGGGAACACCATATATTTT
CDR3aa: CASKKPGLGNTIYF
abundance: NA
d_gene: NA
j_gene: TRBJ1-3
v_gene: TRBV6-5

CDR3nt: TGTGCCAGCAGCCCTCAAGCGGGAGGGTGGAATGAGCAGTTCTTC
CDR3aa: CASSPQAGGWNEQFF
abundance: NA
d_gene: TRBD2
j_gene: TRBJ2-1
v_gene: TRBV7-9

CDR3nt: TGTGCCAGCAGCTTAAACAGCGAGAACTATGGCTACACCTTC
CDR3aa: CASSLNSENYGYTF
abundance: few
d_gene: NA
j_gene: TRBJ1-2
v_gene: TRBV7-9

CDR3nt: TGTGCCAGCACCGAAAGGAAAGGGGAGCCAGCTTTCTTT
CDR3aa: CASTERKGEPAFF
abundance: once
d_gene: NA
j_gene: TRBJ1-1
v_gene: TRBV6-5

CDR3nt: TGTGCCAGCAGTTTATTCTCCTCTGGGGAGACCCAGTACTTC
CDR3aa: CASSLFSSGETQYF
abundance: NA
d_gene: NA
j_gene: TRBJ2-5
v_gene: TRBV27

CDR3nt: TGTGCCAGTCAGAGAGACGAGTACAATGAGCAGTTCTTC
CDR3aa: CASQRDEYNEQFF
abundance: NA
d_gene: NA
j_gene: TRBJ2-1
v_gene: TRBV19